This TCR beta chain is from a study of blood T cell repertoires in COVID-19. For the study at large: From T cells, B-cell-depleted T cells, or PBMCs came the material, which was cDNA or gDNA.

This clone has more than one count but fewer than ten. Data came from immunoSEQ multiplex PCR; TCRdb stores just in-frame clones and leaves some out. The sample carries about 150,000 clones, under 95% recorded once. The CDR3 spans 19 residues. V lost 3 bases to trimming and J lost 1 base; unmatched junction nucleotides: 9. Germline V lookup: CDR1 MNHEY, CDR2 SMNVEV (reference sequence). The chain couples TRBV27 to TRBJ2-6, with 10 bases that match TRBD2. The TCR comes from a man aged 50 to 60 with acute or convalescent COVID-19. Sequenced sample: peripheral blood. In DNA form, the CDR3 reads TGTGCCAGCAGTTTCTGGGGCCTAGCGGGAGTATCTGGGGCCAACGTCCTGACTTTC. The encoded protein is CASSFWGLAGVSGANVLTF.